This note documents a single T cell receptor (beta chain) sequence. The antigen remains unidentified. These data belong to a study of shared clonotypes between healthy human individuals. Germline CDR1 reads KGHSH; CDR2 reads LQKENI. This CDR3 spans 15 amino acids. The method was immunoSEQ multiplex PCR; TCRdb's version includes in-frame clones alone and lacks a portion of them. Of roughly 2.6 million clones listed, approximately 92% were seen once; the top ten hold 0.11% to 0.15%. Whole-study results and caveats: Around 5% was the fraction of naive CD4 clonotypes found shared across several donors. Non-shared clonotypes had lower generation probabilities than clonotypes shared by all four sorted-subset donors.

The origin of this receptor is a young man in good health. The J gene is TRBJ2-5, the V gene TRBV18; a possible D gene is TRBD1 (6 bases). The J call may be wrong; the DNA end is better matched by TRBJ2-7. Sequenced input: naive CD4+ T cells sorted from blood. Subset reported: CD45RA+ positively selected. CDR3 sequence: CASSPGTHQPYEQYF. Written as DNA, the CDR3 is TGTGCCAGCTCACCCGGGACACACCAACCCTACGAGCAGTACTTC.